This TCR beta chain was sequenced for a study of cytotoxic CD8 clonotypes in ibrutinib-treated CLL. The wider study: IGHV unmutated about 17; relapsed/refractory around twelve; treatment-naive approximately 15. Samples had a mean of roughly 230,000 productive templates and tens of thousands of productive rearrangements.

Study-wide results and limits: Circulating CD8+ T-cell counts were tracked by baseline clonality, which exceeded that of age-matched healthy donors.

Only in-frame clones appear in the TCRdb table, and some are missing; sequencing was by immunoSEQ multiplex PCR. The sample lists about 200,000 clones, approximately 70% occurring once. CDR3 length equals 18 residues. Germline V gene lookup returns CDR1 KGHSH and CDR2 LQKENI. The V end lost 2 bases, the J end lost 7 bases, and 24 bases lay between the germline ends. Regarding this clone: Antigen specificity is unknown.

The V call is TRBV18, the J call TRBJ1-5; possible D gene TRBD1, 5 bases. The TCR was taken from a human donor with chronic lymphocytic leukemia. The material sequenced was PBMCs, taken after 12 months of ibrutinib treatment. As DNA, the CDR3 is TGTGCCAGCTCACCATGGGCTCGGAGGGGTGGGGTAGGCCAGCCCCAGCATTTT. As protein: CASSPWARRGGVGQPQHF.